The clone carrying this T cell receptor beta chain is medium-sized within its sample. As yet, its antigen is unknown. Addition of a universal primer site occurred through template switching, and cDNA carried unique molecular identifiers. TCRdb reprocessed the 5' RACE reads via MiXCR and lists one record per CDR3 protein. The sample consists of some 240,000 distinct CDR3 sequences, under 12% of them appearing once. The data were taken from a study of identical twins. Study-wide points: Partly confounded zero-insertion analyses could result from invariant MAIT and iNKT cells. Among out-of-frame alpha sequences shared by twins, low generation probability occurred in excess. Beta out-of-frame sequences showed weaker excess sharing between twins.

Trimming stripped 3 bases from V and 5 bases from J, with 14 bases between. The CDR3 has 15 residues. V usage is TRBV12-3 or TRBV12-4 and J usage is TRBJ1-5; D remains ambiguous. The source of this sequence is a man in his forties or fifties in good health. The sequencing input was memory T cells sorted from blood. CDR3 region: CASSLRGIGYQPQHF. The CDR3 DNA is TGTGCCAGCAGTTTGAGAGGGATCGGGTATCAGCCCCAGCATTTT.